This T cell receptor beta chain was documented in a study of T cell responses to AZD1222 COVID-19 vaccine (dated by TCRdb to the early 2020s). About the full investigation: Because spike-specific TCR depth and breadth did not differ between the two schedules, AZD1222 recipients who got a second dose at roughly 4 weeks were pooled with those who got a second dose at roughly 12 weeks. A total of over 230 trial participants underwent TCR sequencing, of whom 207 had received two doses of AZD1222 and some 26 had received two doses of the MenACWY control vaccine. Trial participants were enrolled by age into subgroups of 18-55, 56-69 and 70-plus years, and roughly 160, 29 and 62 TCR-sequenced participants, respectively, were included in these subgroups. Study-wide findings and limitations: Participants were mostly white British, with more females than males. The authors suggested clonal diversity may have been underestimated. Nearly half of unique spike-specific TCRs reportedly recognized epitopes outside regions mutated in the B.1.351 and B.1.1.7 variants. The 56-69-year group was small, and its depth increase did not reach significance, likely because of low power. Only 5 to 7 AZD1222 recipients were SARS-CoV-2 seropositive at baseline, limiting conclusions about previously exposed vaccinees. After two AZD1222 doses, both the breadth and the depth of spike-specific TCRs were significantly higher than at day 0 and than in MenACWY recipients. Because no day 14 peak-response samples were available, the repertoires could be characterized only after the peak T cell response. The whole spike protein was spanned by vaccine-associated CD4 TCRs, and dominant responses were seen in regions 160-218 and 743-854.

The CDR3 regions of human TCRbeta chains were analyzed by immunosequencing. From the authors' description of their analysis: TCRs in the repertoires were compared against a reference library of SARS-CoV-2-specific TCRs that had been generated with the MIRA antigen-specificity platform. Breadth was defined as the fraction of unique TCRs that were SARS-CoV-2-associated, and depth was defined as the fraction of total T cells that were SARS-CoV-2-associated. Using the MIRA data, each spike-specific TCR was assigned both to the spike region to which the TCR was reactive and to a CD4 or CD8 class. Log10-transformed breadth and depth values were compared by one-way ANOVA with Sidak's multiple comparisons tests. TCRdb retrieved this table from immuneACCESS and kept in-frame rearrangements only. Not all clones are present; in checked studies, unresolved V genes account for under half, and no reason is known for the remainder. That table supplies the V and J calls and clone size; D and trimming were determined from the DNA. The sample has some 200,000 clones on record, approximately 90% of them singletons. The ten top clones hold approximately 0.97% of the sample.

This specimen's time point label, interpreted: baseline before first vaccination. The vaccinee samples were drawn from two UK trials, COV001 and COV002, one of which was a single-blind randomized controlled phase 2/3 trial testing AZD1222 (ChAdOx1 nCoV-19) in healthy adults. For TCRbeta chain sequencing, PBMC samples from trial participants were taken at day 0 and at day 28 after the second dose. V is trimmed back by 2 bases and J by 3 bases, and the junction contains 2 bases that no gene match accounts for. Reading from cysteine to phenylalanine, the CDR3 counts 15 amino acids. The retained sequence is limited to the CDR3, 45 bases, with the frame set at the first base. CDR1 and CDR2, looked up from the germline V gene, are MDHEN and SYDVKM. On this clone: Its antigen is unknown. Base qualities are not recorded, but no much larger clone differs from it by a single base.

The sample was peripheral blood, taken on day 0 of AZD1222 vaccination. The clonotype was recovered from an adult in good health. This chain joins TRBV28 to TRBJ2-3; 10 bases in between match TRBD2. CDR3 protein: CASSLGSGRTDTQYF. The sequence in DNA is TGTGCCAGCAGTTTAGGTAGCGGGAGGACAGATACGCAGTATTTT.